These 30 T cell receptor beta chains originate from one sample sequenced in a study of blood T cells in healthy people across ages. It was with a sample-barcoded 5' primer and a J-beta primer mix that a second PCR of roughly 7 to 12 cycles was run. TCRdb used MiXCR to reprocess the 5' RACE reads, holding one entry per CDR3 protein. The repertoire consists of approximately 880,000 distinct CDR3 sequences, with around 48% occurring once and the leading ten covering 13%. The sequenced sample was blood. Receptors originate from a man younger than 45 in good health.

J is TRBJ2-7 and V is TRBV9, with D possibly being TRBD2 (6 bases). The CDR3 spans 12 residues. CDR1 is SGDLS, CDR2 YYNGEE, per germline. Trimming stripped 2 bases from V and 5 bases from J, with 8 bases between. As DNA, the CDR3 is TGTGCCAGCAGCGTCCCGGGGGACGAGCAGTACTTC. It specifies CASSVPGDEQYF.

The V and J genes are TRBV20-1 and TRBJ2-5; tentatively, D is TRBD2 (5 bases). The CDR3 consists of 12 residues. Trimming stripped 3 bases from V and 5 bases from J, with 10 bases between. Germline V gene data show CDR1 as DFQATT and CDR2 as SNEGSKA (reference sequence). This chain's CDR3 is CSARWRMETQYF. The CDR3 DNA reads TGCAGTGCTAGGTGGAGGATGGAGACCCAGTACTTC.

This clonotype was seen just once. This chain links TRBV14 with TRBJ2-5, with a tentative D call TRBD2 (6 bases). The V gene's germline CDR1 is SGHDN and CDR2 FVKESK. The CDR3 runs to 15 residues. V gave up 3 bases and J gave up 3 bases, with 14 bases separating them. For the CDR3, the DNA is TGTGCCAGCAGCCATCACGGTCGGAGGGAAGAGACCCAGTACTTC. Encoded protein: CASSHHGRREETQYF.

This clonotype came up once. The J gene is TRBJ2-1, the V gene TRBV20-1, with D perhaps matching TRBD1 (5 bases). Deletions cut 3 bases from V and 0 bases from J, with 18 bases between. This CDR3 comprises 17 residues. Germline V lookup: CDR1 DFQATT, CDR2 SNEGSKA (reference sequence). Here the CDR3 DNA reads TGCAGTGCTAGGGGGCAGGAGAAGACCGACTCCTACAATGAGCAGTTCTTC. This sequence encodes CSARGQEKTDSYNEQFF.

The CDR3 DNA is TGTGCCACCAGCAGGGACGGGACCTACGAGCAGTACTTC. Its translation: CATSRDGTYEQYF. The J gene is TRBJ2-4, the V gene TRBV15, with a possible D match to TRBD2 (5 bases). Judging by the DNA end, TRBJ2-7 fits better; the J call may be wrong. Germline CDR1 and CDR2: LNHNV and YYDKDF (reference sequence). This CDR3 region has 13 residues.

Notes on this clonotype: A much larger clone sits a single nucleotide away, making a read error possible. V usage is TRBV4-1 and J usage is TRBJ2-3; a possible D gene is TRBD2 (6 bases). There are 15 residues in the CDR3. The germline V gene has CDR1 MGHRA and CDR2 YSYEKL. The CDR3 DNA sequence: TGCGCCAGCAACCAAGGAGGGGTTAGCCCCCGTACGCAGTATTTT. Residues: CASNQGGVSPRTQYF.

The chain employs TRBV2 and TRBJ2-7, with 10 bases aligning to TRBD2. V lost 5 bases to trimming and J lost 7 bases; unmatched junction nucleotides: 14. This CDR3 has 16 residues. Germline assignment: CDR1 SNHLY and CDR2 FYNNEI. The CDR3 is CASSQGLAAIRDEQYF. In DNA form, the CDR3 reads TGTGCCAGCAGTCAAGGACTAGCGGCAATACGGGATGAGCAGTACTTC. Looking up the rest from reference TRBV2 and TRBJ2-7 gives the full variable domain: EPEVTQTPSHQVTQMGQEVILRCVPISNHLYFYWYRQILGQKVEFLVSFYNNEISEKSEIFDDQFSVERPDGSNFTLKIRSTKLEDSAMYFCASSQGLAAIRDEQYFGPGTRLTVT.

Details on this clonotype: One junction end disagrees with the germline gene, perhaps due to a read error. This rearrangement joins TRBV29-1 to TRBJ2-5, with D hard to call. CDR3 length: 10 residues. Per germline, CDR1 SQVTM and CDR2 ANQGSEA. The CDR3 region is CSVERETRYF. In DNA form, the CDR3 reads TGCAGCGTTGAGCGAGAGACCCGGTACTTC.

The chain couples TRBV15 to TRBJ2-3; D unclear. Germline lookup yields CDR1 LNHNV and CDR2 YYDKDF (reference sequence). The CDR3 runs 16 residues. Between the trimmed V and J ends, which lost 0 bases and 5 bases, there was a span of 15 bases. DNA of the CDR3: TGTGCCACCAGCAGAGATTTGGGGAATACTGGAGATACGCAGTATTTT. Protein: CATSRDLGNTGDTQYF.

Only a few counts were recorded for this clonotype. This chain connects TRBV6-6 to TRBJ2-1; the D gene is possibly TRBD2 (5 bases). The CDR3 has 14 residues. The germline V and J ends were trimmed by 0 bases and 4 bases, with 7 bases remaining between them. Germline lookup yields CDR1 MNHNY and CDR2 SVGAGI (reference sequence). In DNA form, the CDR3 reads TGTGCCAGCAGTTACTCGGGGAGTTACAATGAGCAGTTCTTC. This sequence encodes CASSYSGSYNEQFF.

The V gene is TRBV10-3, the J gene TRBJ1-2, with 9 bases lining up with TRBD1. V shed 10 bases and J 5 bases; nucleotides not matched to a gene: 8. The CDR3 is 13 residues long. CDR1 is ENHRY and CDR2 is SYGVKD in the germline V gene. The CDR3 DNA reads TGTGCCAGCGTTCCGGGACAGGGATATGGCTACACCTTC. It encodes CASVPGQGYGYTF.

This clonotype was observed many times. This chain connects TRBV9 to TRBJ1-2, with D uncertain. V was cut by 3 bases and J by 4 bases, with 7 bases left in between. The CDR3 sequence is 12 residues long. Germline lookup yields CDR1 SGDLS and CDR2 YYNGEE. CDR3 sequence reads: CASSAQSYGYTF. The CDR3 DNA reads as TGTGCCAGCAGCGCGCAGAGCTATGGCTACACCTTC. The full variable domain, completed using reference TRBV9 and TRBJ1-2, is DSGVTQTPKHLITATGQRVTLRCSPRSGDLSVYWYQQSLDQGLQFLIQYYNGEERAKGNILERFSAQQFPDLHSELNLSSLELGDSALYFCASSAQSYGYTFGSGTRLTVV.

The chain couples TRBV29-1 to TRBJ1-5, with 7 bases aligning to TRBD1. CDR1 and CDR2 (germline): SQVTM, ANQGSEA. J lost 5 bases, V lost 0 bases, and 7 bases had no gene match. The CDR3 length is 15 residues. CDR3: CSVEDRRQGYQPQHF. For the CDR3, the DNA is TGCAGCGTTGAAGATAGGAGACAGGGCTATCAGCCCCAGCATTTT.

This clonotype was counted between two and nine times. The CDR3 bases are TGTGCCAGCAGCTCTCAGGGGGCACGTGAAAAACTGTTTTTT. Its protein is CASSSQGAREKLFF. This chain links TRBV7-2 with TRBJ1-4; 8 bases map to TRBD1. Germline CDR1 and CDR2: SGHTA and FQGNSA. Trimming removed 4 bases from V and 7 bases from J; junction bases left unmatched: 5. There are 14 residues in the CDR3.

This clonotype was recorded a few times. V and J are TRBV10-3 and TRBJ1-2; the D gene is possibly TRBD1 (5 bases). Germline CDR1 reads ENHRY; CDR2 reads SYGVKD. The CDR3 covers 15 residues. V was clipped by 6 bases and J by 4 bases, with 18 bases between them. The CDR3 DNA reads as TGTGCCATCAGACCACATGATAGGGGAACCTATGGCTACACCTTC. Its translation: CAIRPHDRGTYGYTF.

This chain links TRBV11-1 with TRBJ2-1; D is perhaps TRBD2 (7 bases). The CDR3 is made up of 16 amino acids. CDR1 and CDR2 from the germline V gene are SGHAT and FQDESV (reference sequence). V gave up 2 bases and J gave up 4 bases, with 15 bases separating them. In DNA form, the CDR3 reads TGTGCCAGCAGCTTAAGGGGGGGGAGGGGGTACAATGAGCAGTTCTTC. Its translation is CASSLRGGRGYNEQFF.

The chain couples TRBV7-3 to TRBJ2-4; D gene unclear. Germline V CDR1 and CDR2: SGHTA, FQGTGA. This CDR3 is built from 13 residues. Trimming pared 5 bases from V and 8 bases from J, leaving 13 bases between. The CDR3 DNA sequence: TGTGCCAGCAGCCCTCCCGACGCCGACATTCAGTACTTC. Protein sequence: CASSPPDADIQYF.

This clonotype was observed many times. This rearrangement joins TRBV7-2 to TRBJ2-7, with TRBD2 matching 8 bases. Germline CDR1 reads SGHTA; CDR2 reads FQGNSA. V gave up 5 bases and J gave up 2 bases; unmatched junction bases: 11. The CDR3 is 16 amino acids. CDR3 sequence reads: CASSPRIAGITYEQYF. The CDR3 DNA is TGTGCCAGCAGCCCCCGAATAGCGGGGATTACCTACGAGCAGTACTTC.

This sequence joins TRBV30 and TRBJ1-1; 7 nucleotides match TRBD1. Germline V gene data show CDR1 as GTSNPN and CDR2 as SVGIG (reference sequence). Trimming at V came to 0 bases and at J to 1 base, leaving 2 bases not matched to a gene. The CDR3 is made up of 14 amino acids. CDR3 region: CAWSVHRGNTEAFF. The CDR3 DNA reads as TGTGCCTGGAGTGTCCACAGGGGGAACACTGAAGCTTTCTTT.

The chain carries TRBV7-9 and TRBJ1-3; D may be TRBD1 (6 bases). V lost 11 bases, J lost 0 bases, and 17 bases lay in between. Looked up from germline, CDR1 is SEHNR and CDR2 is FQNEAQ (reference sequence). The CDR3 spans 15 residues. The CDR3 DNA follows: TGTGCCGACTCCGGGACAAACGACTCTGGAAACACCATATATTTT. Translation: CADSGTNDSGNTIYF. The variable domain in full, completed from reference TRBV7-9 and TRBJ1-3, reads DTGVSQNPRHKITKRGQNVTFRCDPISEHNRLYWYRQTLGQGPEFLTYFQNEAQLEKSRLLSDRFSAERPKGSFSTLEIQRTEQGDSAMYLCADSGTNDSGNTIYFGEGSWLTVV.

CDR3 residues: CATRTLARTDTQYF. Written as DNA, the CDR3 is TGTGCCACCAGGACACTCGCACGAACAGATACGCAGTATTTT. The V and J genes are TRBV15 and TRBJ2-3; no clear D. V lost 6 bases and J 3 bases, leaving 13 bases between the germline ends. The germline gives CDR1 LNHNV, CDR2 YYDKDF (reference sequence). The CDR3 covers 14 residues.

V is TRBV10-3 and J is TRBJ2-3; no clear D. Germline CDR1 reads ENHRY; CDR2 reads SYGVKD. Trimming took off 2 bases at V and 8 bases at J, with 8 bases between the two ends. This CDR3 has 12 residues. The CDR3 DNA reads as TGTGCCATCAGTGAGCAGCTGGGTACGCAGTATTTT. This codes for CAISEQLGTQYF.

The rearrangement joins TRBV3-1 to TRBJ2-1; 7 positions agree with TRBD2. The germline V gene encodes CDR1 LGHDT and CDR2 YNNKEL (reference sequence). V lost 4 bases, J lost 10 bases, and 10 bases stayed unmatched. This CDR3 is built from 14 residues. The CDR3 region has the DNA TGTGCCAGCAGCCCCCGGGGAGGGAAGAGGGAGCAGTTCTTC. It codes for CASSPRGGKREQFF.

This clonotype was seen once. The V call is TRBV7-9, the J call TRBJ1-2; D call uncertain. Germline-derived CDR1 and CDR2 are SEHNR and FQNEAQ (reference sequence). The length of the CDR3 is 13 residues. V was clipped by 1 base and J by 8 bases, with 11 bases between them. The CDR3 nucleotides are TGTGCCAGCAGCTTAGAAGAGGTGGGAGGCTACACCTTC. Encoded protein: CASSLEEVGGYTF.

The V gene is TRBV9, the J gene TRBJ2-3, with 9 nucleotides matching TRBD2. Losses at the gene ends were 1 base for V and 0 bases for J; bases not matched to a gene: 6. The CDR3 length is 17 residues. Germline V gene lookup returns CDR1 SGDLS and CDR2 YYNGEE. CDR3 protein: CASSVSLAGSSTDTQYF. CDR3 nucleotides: TGTGCCAGCAGCGTATCGCTAGCGGGGTCTAGCACAGATACGCAGTATTTT.

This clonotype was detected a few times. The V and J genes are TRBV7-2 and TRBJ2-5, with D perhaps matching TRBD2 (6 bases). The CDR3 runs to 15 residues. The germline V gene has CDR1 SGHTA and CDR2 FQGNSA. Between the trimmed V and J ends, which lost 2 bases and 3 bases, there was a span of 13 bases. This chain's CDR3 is CASSLMGTSEETQYF. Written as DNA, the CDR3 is TGTGCCAGCAGCTTAATGGGGACTTCCGAAGAGACCCAGTACTTC.

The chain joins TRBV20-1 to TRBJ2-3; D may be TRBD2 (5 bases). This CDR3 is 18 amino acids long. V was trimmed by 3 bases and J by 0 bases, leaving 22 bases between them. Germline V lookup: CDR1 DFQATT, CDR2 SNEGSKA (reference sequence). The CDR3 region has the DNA TGCAGTGCTAGCGCGCCGGGGAGTGCGGCCACTAGCACAGATACGCAGTATTTT. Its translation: CSASAPGSAATSTDTQYF.

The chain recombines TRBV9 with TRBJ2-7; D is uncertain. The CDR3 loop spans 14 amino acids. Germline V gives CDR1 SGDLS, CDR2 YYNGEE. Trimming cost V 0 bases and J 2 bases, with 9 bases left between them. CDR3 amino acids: CASSVGSSAYEQYF. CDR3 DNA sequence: TGTGCCAGCAGCGTAGGTTCCAGCGCCTACGAGCAGTACTTC.

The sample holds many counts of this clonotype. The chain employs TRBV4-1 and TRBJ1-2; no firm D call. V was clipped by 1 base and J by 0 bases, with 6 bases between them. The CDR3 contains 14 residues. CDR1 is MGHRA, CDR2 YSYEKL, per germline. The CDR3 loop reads CASSQGGSNYGYTF. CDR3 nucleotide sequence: TGCGCCAGCAGCCAAGGTGGGTCTAACTATGGCTACACCTTC.

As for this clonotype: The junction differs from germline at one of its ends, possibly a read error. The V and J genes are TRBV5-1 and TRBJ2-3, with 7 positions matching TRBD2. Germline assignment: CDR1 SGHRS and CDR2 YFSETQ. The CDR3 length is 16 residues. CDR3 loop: CASSLGLAEATETQYF. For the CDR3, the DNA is TGCGCCAGCAGCTTGGGGCTAGCGGAGGCGACAGAGACGCAGTATTTT.